The present TCR beta chain was sequenced within a study of T cell responses to AZD1222 COVID-19 vaccine. The repertoire was sequenced with immunoSEQ multiplex PCR; TCRdb's copy has only in-frame clones and lacks some. The table records 100,000 to 120,000 clones, 80% to 95% of them present only once. This clone has only one observation. This CDR3 is built from 12 residues. Trimming cost V 8 bases and J 1 base, with 5 bases left between them. CDR1 is MNHEY, CDR2 SMNVEV, per germline (reference sequence). This material consisted of peripheral blood, taken 28 days after the second AZD1222 dose. The chain links TRBV27 to TRBJ2-2; no firm D call. The origin of this receptor is an adult who received the AZD1222 COVID-19 vaccine. In nucleotides, the CDR3 is TGTGCCAGCGGGTGGAACACCGGGGAGCTGTTTTTT. This gives the protein CASGWNTGELFF.